These 14 T cell receptor beta chains came from one sample sequenced in a study of T cell repertoires in cytomegalovirus infection. MiXCR, applied by TCRdb to the reads, yields one record per CDR3 protein. The sample holds 100,000 to 150,000 distinct CDR3 sequences, over 25% seen once. These receptors' targets are unknown. The source was CD8+ T cells from cultured PBMCs, collected from culture after CMV antigen stimulation. The receptors here all came from a human donor in good health (CMV status not recorded). Some clones in this sample may be carry-over from other donors' samples.

The sample holds many counts of this clonotype. Here the CDR3 DNA reads TGTGCCAGCAGTGGACAGGGGGGGTTGGTCGAGCAGTACTTC. Amino acid sequence: CASSGQGGLVEQYF. V and J are TRBV6-1 and TRBJ2-7; 9 bases agree with TRBD1. Trimming at V came to 4 bases and at J to 6 bases, leaving 7 bases not matched to a gene. The CDR3 length is 14 residues. Germline-derived CDR1 and CDR2 are MNHNS and SASEGT.

The rearrangement links TRBV6-2 or TRBV6-3 to TRBJ2-4; no clear D. CDR1 and CDR2 from the germline V gene are MNHEY and SVGEGT. The CDR3 has 11 amino acids. V gave up 2 bases and J gave up 7 bases, with 3 bases separating them. In DNA, the CDR3 is TGTGCCAGCAGTTACACCAACATTCAGTACTTC. Its translation: CASSYTNIQYF.

This chain links TRBV19 with TRBJ2-3; TRBD2 aligns across 7 bases. V trimming: 0 bases; J trimming: 2 bases; junction bases outside the gene matches: 8. The V gene's germline CDR1 is LNHDA and CDR2 SQIVND (reference sequence). The CDR3 length is 17 residues. DNA of the CDR3: TGTGCCAGTAGTATAGATTTCCAGCGGGGCCTCACAGATACGCAGTATTTT. Amino acids: CASSIDFQRGLTDTQYF.

This rearrangement joins TRBV7-9 to TRBJ1-1, with D perhaps TRBD1 (5 bases). Trimming shortened V by 7 bases and J by 11 bases, and 11 bases separated the two germline ends. Germline V gene sequence: CDR1 SEHNR, CDR2 FQNEAQ (reference sequence). The CDR3 is 10 amino acids. The CDR3 DNA follows: TGTGCCAGCACTGGAGGGGTGGCTTTCTTT. It specifies CASTGGVAFF.

The chain combines TRBV12-3 or TRBV12-4 with TRBJ2-7; the match to TRBD1 covers 7 bases. Unmatched junction bases numbered 11, after V lost 3 bases and J lost 6 bases. CDR3 length: 15 residues. The CDR3: CASSFTGDKVSEQYF. CDR3 in DNA: TGTGCCAGCAGTTTCACAGGGGATAAGGTGTCCGAGCAGTACTTC.

This clonotype was observed a handful of times. The gene calls are TRBV7-8 and TRBJ2-5; D call uncertain. Germline CDR1 and CDR2: SGHVS and FQNEAQ. The CDR3 covers 12 residues. V lost 4 bases and J 2 bases, leaving 5 bases between the germline ends. CDR3 DNA sequence: TGTGCCAGCAGCTCAAGTCAAGAGACCCAGTACTTC. Residues: CASSSSQETQYF. Combining the CDR3 with reference TRBV7-8 and TRBJ2-5 gives the whole variable domain GAGVSQSPRYKVAKRGQDVALRCDPISGHVSLFWYQQALGQGPEFLTYFQNEAQLDKSGLPSDRFFAERPEGSVSTLKIQRTQQEDSAVYLCASSSSQETQYFGPGTRLLVL.

This chain uses TRBV9 with TRBJ1-2; tentative D call: TRBD1 (6 bases). From germline, CDR1 is SGDLS and CDR2 YYNGEE. CDR3 size: 14 residues. Trimming shortened V by 4 bases and J by 4 bases, and 14 bases separated the two germline ends. The CDR3 nucleotides read TGTGCCAGCAGCACCGGTGGGGGCGGCTATGGCTACACCTTC. Translated: CASSTGGGGYGYTF.

Only a few counts were recorded for this clonotype. This chain connects TRBV13 to TRBJ2-7, with a possible D match to TRBD2 (6 bases). V dropped 5 bases and J dropped 7 bases, with 15 bases sitting between them. The CDR3 consists of 13 residues. Germline CDR1 is PRHDT and CDR2 is FYEKMQ (reference sequence). CDR3 in amino acids: CASSMTVAGEQYF. For the CDR3, the DNA is TGTGCCAGCAGCATGACGGTGGCGGGGGAGCAGTACTTC.

This rearrangement joins TRBV6-5 to TRBJ2-1, with D unresolved. CDR3 size: 15 residues. The V end lost 0 bases, the J end lost 7 bases, and 13 bases lay between the germline ends. CDR1 and CDR2 from the germline V gene are MNHEY and SVGAGI. In nucleotides, the CDR3 is TGTGCCAGCAGTTACTCGGGGTCGAGTGGGAATGAGCAGTTCTTC. As protein: CASSYSGSSGNEQFF.

In this sample, this clonotype turned up a few times. The rearrangement joins TRBV28 to TRBJ1-1; D gene unclear. CDR3 size: 12 residues. The V gene lost 4 bases and the J gene lost 6 bases, with 9 bases spanning the gap. The germline V gene has CDR1 MDHEN and CDR2 SYDVKM. This chain's CDR3 is CASSSWRAEAFF. CDR3 DNA sequence: TGTGCCAGCAGTTCGTGGAGAGCTGAAGCTTTCTTT.

The table lists this clonotype with a few counts. The chain employs TRBV28 and TRBJ2-7; 7 bases match TRBD1. Germline loops: CDR1 MDHEN, CDR2 SYDVKM. This CDR3 region has 16 residues. The V gene end was trimmed by 5 bases and the J gene end by 6 bases; junction bases not matched to a gene: 16. In DNA form, the CDR3 reads TGTGCCAGCAGTCTCTCATCGACAGGGCACCTTGCCGAGCAGTACTTC. This encodes CASSLSSTGHLAEQYF.

This clonotype was seen only a few times. The gene calls are TRBV28 and TRBJ1-4, with D perhaps TRBD1 (5 bases). Germline CDR1 is MDHEN and CDR2 is SYDVKM. CDR3 length: 16 amino acids. V lost 6 bases and J lost 7, with 21 bases in between. The CDR3 nucleotides read TGTGCCAGCAGCCTAAACCGGGGGGTTCTAGGTGAAAAACTGTTTTTT. As protein: CASSLNRGVLGEKLFF.

This clonotype has just one count. This chain joins TRBV9 and TRBJ2-5, with TRBD2 as a possible D gene (6 bases). Germline-derived CDR1 and CDR2 are SGDLS and YYNGEE. V lost 3 bases, J lost 2 bases, and 17 bases lay in between. The CDR3 loop spans 16 amino acids. Here the CDR3 DNA reads TGTGCCAGCAGCGATTCTGCGACTAGTTGGCAAGAGACCCAGTACTTC. This codes for CASSDSATSWQETQYF.

The chain is built from TRBV6-2 or TRBV6-3 and TRBJ2-1; perhaps D is TRBD1 or TRBD2 (5 bases each). CDR3 size: 14 residues. The V gene's germline CDR1 is MNHEY and CDR2 SVGEGT. Trimming removed 2 bases at V and 2 bases at J, with 7 bases between. This chain's CDR3 is CASSYGGTYNEQFF. DNA for the CDR3: TGTGCCAGCAGTTACGGGGGAACCTACAATGAGCAGTTCTTC.